This TCR beta chain was profiled in a study of a mutant IDH1 vaccine in newly diagnosed glioma. Study-level background: Before enrollment, the patients had been treated with radiotherapy alone, temozolomide alone, or both together. Most of them had received both. Overall study results and limits: Whatever changes occurred in top peripheral T cell clonotypes seemed unrelated to pseudoprogression.

Time point denoted: week 35, safety follow-up. Vaccinated patients received 300 ug of mutant IDH1 20-mer peptide per dose, with topical imiquimod. Across weeks 1, 3, 5, 7, 11, 15, 19 and 23, patients received a vaccination each time, eight in all. Only in-frame clones appear in the TCRdb table, and some are missing; sequencing was by immunoSEQ multiplex PCR. The table has tens of thousands of clones, roughly 92% seen once. This CDR3 has 17 amino acids. Trimming removed 0 bases from V and 1 base from J, with 12 bases in between. Germline values: CDR1 LNHNV, CDR2 YYDKDF (reference sequence). For this clone: The antigen is unknown.

V and J are TRBV15 and TRBJ2-2, with D uncertain. Source: PBMCs, taken from a glioma patient whose treatment included an IDH1 peptide vaccine. This receptor was obtained from a man aged 45-60 years with glioma. CDR3 coding DNA: TGTGCCACCAGCAGAGACGGAATTTTACAGAACACCGGGGAGCTGTTTTTT. It encodes CATSRDGILQNTGELFF.